The T cell receptor (beta chain) described here comes from a study of CD8 T cells in Susac syndrome. Turning to the study itself: Treatment at blood withdrawal was none, corticosteroids, or intravenous immunoglobulin alone in Susac syndrome patients.

Germline V lookup: CDR1 MGHRA, CDR2 YSYEKL. The ends were cut back, 2 bases at V and 4 bases at J, with 30 bases in the middle. The CDR3 has 21 residues. Study-wide results and caveats: The authors found no clonal expansion in Susac syndrome CD4+ T cell repertoires.

The RNA input was about 0.45 to 1 ug, and it was reverse transcribed with random hexamers. Amplification of TCR beta CDR3 used immunoSEQ multiplex PCR across 54 Vbeta and 13 Jbeta. TCRdb reanalysed the immunoSEQ multiplex PCR reads using MiXCR and keeps one entry per CDR3 protein. The repertoire holds 150,000 to 200,000 distinct CDR3 sequences, with more than 85% as singletons. TEMRA cells were FACS-enriched, unlike CD8+ and CD4+ T cells, which were negatively isolated. As regards this clonotype: Its target is unknown.

The chain employs TRBV4-1 and TRBJ1-5, with no clear D. The source is a human donor with Susac syndrome. Input material: CD4+ T cells from PBMCs. The CDR3 DNA sequence: TGCGCCAGCAGCCAAAATCACTTTTCGAGAGGGTCCGTTAATATGAATCAGCCCCAGCATTTT. Its translation: CASSQNHFSRGSVNMNQPQHF.